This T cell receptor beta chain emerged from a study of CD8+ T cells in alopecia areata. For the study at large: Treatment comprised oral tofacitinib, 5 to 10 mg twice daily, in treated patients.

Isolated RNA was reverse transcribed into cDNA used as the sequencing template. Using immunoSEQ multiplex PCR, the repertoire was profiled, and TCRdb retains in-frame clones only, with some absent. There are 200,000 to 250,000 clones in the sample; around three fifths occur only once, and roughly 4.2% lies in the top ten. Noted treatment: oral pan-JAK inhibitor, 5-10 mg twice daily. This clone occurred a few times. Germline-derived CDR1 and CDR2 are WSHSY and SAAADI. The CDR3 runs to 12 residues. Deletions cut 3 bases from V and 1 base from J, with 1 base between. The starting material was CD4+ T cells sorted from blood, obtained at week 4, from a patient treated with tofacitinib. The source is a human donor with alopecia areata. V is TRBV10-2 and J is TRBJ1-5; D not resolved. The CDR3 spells CASSESNQPQHF. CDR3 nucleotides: TGCGCCAGCAGTGAAAGCAATCAGCCCCAGCATTTT.